This TCR beta chain was recorded in a study of T-cell reconstitution after alpha-beta-depleted transplantation in children. As it was prepared, the TCRbeta library received unique molecular identifiers. TCRdb analysed the PCR reads with MiXCR anew, one entry per CDR3 protein. There are some 180,000 distinct CDR3 sequences in the sample; about 6.6% occur only once, and 5.5% to 6.5% lies in the top ten. V lost 1 base and J 4 bases, leaving 8 bases between the germline ends. Germline CDR1 reads LGHDT; CDR2 reads YNNKEL (reference sequence). CDR3 length: 13 amino acids. This clonotype was seen many times.

The sample here was PBMCs, taken before TCRalphabeta/CD19-depleted stem cell transplant. This chain uses TRBV3-1 with TRBJ2-7, with a weak D call TRBD2 (6 bases). This TCR was sampled from a boy younger than 10 with acute lymphoblastic leukemia, due to receive a stem cell transplant. The chain's CDR3 is CASSQGRGYEQYF. In nucleotides, the CDR3 is TGTGCCAGCAGCCAAGGGCGGGGATACGAGCAGTACTTC.